The 5 T cell receptor beta chains listed next were all sequenced from one sample in a study of blood T cell repertoires in COVID-19. Clones were read by immunoSEQ multiplex PCR, and TCRdb kept only the in-frame ones, dropping some. The table lists around 150,000 clones, roughly 80% of them singletons, with approximately 9.5% in the top ten. The sequenced material came from peripheral blood. The source of these receptors is an elderly woman in a cohort sampled during active or convalescent COVID-19.

In this sample, this clone turned up a few times. The chain links TRBV20-1 to TRBJ1-2, with 9 bases lining up with TRBD1. The germline CDR1 and CDR2 sequences are DFQATT and SNEGSKA (reference sequence). The CDR3 covers 13 residues. After removal of 3 bases from V and 5 bases from J, the junction contained 4 bases not matched to a gene. CDR3 nucleotides: TGCAGTGCTAGTAGGGACAGGGATTATGGCTACACCTTC. Translated, it gives CSASRDRDYGYTF.

V usage is TRBV5-5 and J usage is TRBJ2-3, with D tentatively TRBD2 (6 bases). CDR1 is SGHKS and CDR2 is YYEKEE in the germline V gene (reference sequence). Trimming took off 0 bases at V and 4 bases at J, with 18 bases between the two ends. The CDR3 consists of 17 residues. CDR3 coding DNA: TGTGCCAGCAGCTTGGATAGGGGACTCACACCCCCAGATACGCAGTATTTT. Protein: CASSLDRGLTPPDTQYF.

This sequence joins TRBV19 and TRBJ1-3; unclear D gene. Trimming cost V 3 bases and J 0 bases, with 18 bases left between them. Germline V lookup: CDR1 LNHDA, CDR2 SQIVND (reference sequence). The CDR3 consists of 18 residues. The DNA for the CDR3 is TGTGCCAGTAGTATTGGGCGGAGGGCAGAAAGCTCTGGAAACACCATATATTTT. Encoded protein: CASSIGRRAESSGNTIYF.

The V call is TRBV28, the J call TRBJ2-3; 8 nucleotides align to TRBD2. The CDR3 covers 15 residues. Germline values: CDR1 MDHEN, CDR2 SYDVKM. Losses at the gene ends were 5 bases for V and 4 bases for J; bases not matched to a gene: 8. The CDR3 protein is CASSPHGAGADTQYF. In DNA form, the CDR3 reads TGTGCCAGCAGTCCCCACGGAGCGGGGGCAGATACGCAGTATTTT.

This rearrangement joins TRBV9 to TRBJ2-3; 7 bases are a match to TRBD2. With 0 bases clipped from V and 1 base from J, the junction kept 5 bases outside the gene matches. This CDR3 region has 16 residues. Per germline, CDR1 SGDLS and CDR2 YYNGEE. The CDR3 here is CASSVGDYFGTDTQYF. DNA of the CDR3: TGTGCCAGCAGCGTAGGGGACTATTTCGGCACAGATACGCAGTATTTT.